This entry lists 2 T cell receptor beta chains sequenced from one sample in a study of blood T cell repertoires in COVID-19. The repertoire was sequenced with immunoSEQ multiplex PCR; TCRdb's copy has only in-frame clones and lacks some. The sample includes roughly 140,000 clones, over 75% seen only once; the top ten take 10% to 15%. Sequencing was performed on peripheral blood. All receptors derive from a man aged 55 to 70 with active or convalescent COVID-19.

V and J are TRBV11-2 and TRBJ1-5; D is ambiguous. The CDR3 runs to 13 residues. Trimming took 5 bases from V and 4 from J, leaving 9 bases between them. Germline V CDR1 and CDR2: SGHAT, FQNNGV. The CDR3 region has the DNA TGTGCCAGCAGCAAAGAGGAAAATCAGCCCCAGCATTTT. Translating it yields CASSKEENQPQHF.

This chain uses TRBV19 with TRBJ2-2; 7 bases align to TRBD2. The CDR3 consists of 15 residues. The V gene end was trimmed by 6 bases and the J gene end by 3 bases; junction bases not matched to a gene: 7. CDR1 is LNHDA, CDR2 SQIVND, per germline (reference sequence). The CDR3 here is CASSRAGSHTGELFF. In DNA, the CDR3 is TGTGCCAGTAGCAGAGCGGGGTCCCACACCGGGGAGCTGTTTTTT.